This T cell receptor beta chain was identified during a study of blood T cell repertoires in COVID-19. Overall study context: Collection of acute and convalescent COVID-19 samples took place in the United States, Italy and Spain. The analysed material was cDNA or gDNA that came from T cells, B-cell-depleted T cells, or PBMCs.

In the authors' methods: Cell counts per sample came from amplifying reference gene primers. Repertoires were generated with immunoSEQ multiplex PCR, while TCRdb's copy carries only in-frame clones and drops some. The D gene and trimming were derived from the DNA, and the V and J assignments and clone size from that table. Found here are around 300,000 clones, just over 85% of them singletons; the top ten hold less than 3%. The receptor was isolated from a woman under 40 with active or convalescent COVID-19. The sequencing sample was made of peripheral blood.

CDR3 nucleotide sequence: TGTGCCAGCAGCCAAGAGACAGGGAACACTGAAGCTTTCTTT. Amino acids: CASSQETGNTEAFF. The chain employs TRBV3-1 (or the pseudogene TRBV3-2) and TRBJ1-1; D is perhaps TRBD1 (6 bases). Trimming took 0 bases from V and 1 from J, leaving 6 bases between them. This CDR3 region has 14 residues. Per the germline V gene, CDR1 is LGHDT and CDR2 is YNNKEL (reference sequence).